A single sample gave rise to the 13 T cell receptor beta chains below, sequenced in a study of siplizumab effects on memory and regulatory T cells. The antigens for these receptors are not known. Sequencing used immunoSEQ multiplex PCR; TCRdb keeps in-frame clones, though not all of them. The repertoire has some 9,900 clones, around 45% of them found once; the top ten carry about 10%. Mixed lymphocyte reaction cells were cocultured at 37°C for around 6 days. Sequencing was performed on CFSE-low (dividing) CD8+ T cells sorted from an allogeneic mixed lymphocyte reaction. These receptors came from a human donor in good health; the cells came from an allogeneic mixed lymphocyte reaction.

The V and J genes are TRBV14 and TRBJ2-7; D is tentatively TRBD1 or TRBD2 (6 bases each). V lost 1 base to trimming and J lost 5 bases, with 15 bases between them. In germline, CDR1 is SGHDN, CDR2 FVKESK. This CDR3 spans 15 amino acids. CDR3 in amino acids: CASSQVRGPYDEQYF. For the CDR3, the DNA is TGTGCCAGCAGCCAAGTTCGGGGGCCCTACGACGAGCAGTACTTC.

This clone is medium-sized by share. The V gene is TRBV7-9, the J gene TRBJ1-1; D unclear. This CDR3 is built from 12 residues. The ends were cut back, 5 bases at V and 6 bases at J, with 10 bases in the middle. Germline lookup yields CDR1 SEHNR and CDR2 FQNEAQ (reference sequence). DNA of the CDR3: TGTGCCAGCAGCCCCCTGTACGCTGAAGCTTTCTTT. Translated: CASSPLYAEAFF.

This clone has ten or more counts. CDR3 bases: TGTGCCACCGGGACGATGGGGTCGGATACGCAGTATTTT. It codes for CATGTMGSDTQYF. The V call is TRBV7-8, the J call TRBJ2-3; D may be TRBD1 or TRBD2 (5 bases each). The CDR3 is made up of 13 amino acids. The ends were cut back, 10 bases at V and 6 bases at J, with 17 bases in the middle. Germline V gene sequence: CDR1 SGHVS, CDR2 FQNEAQ.

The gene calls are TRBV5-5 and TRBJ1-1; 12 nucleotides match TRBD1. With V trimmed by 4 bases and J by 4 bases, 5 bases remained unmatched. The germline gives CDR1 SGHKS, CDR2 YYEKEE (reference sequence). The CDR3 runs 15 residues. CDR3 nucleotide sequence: TGTGCCAGCAGCCCAGGGACAGGGGGCATCACTGAAGCTTTCTTT. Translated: CASSPGTGGITEAFF.

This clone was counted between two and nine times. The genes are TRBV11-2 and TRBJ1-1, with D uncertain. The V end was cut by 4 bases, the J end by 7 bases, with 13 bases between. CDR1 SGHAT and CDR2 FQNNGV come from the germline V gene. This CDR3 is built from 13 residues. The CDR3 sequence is CASSYQRTYEAFF. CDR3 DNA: TGTGCCAGCAGCTACCAACGGACGTATGAAGCTTTCTTT.

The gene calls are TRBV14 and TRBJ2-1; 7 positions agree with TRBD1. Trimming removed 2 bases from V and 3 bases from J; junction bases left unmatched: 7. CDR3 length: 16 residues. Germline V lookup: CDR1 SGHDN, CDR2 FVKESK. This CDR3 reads CASSQLTGQFYNEQFF. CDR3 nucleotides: TGTGCCAGCAGCCAATTAACGGGACAGTTCTACAATGAGCAGTTCTTC.

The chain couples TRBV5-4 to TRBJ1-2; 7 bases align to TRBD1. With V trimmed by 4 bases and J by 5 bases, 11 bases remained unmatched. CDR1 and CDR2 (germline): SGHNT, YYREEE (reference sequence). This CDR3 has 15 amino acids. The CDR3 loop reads CASSIYRGTAYGYTF. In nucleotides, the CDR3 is TGTGCCAGCAGCATTTACAGGGGTACTGCTTATGGCTACACCTTC.

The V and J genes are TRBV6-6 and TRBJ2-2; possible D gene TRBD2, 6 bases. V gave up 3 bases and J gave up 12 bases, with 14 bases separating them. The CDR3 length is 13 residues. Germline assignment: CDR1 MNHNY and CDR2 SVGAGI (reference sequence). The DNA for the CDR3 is TGTGCCAGCAGTTATGGTGGCGGGGCTCAGCTGTTTTTT. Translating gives CASSYGGGAQLFF.

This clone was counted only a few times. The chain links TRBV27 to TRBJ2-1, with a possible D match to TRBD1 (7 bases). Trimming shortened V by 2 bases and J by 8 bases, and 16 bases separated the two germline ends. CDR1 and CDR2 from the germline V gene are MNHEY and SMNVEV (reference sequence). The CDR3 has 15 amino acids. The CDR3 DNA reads TGTGCCAGCAGTTTAGGGGCAGGGGGAGGTTATGAGCAGTTCTTC. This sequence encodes CASSLGAGGGYEQFF.

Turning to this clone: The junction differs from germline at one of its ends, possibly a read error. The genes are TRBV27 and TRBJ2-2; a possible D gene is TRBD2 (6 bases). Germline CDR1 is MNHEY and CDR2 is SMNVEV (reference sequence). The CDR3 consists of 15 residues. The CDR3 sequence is CASSLSVPTLGGLFF. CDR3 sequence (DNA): TGTGCCAGCAGTTTATCGGTACCTACCCTGGGGGGGCTGTTTTTT.

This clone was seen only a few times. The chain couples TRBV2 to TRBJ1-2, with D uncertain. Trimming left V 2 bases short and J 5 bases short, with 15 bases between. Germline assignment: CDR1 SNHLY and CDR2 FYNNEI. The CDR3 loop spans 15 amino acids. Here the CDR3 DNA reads TGTGCCAGCAGTGAATGGAAGGATTCGCTTTATGGCTACACCTTC. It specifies CASSEWKDSLYGYTF.

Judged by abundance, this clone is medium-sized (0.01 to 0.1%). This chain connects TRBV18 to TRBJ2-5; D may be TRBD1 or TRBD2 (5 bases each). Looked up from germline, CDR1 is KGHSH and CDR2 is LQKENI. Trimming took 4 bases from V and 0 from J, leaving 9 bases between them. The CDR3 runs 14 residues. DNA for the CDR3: TGTGCCAGCTCACTCCGGGACGACCAAGAGACCCAGTACTTC. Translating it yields CASSLRDDQETQYF.

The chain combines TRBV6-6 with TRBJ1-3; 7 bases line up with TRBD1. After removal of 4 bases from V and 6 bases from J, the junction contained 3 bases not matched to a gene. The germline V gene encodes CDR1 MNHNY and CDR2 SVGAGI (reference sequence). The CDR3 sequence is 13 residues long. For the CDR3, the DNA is TGTGCCAGCAGTTTGACAGGGCCAAACACCATATATTTT. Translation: CASSLTGPNTIYF.